The 20 T cell receptor beta chains reported below all come from one sample, sequenced in a study of glioma-infiltrating T cells. Amplification of TCR alpha and beta CDR3 regions from RNA used iRepertoire nested multiplex PCR. TCRdb processed the multiplex PCR reads anew with MiXCR; each CDR3 protein has one entry. The top ten hold around 4.9% of the sample, which has 150,000 to 200,000 distinct CDR3 sequences, under 55% seen once. The sequenced material came from glioma tissue, nonneoplastic brain tissue, or PBMCs (not recorded which). The source is a human donor with low-grade glioma or glioblastoma, undergoing nonglioma brain surgery, or in good health (not recorded which).

This clonotype was detected many times. The rearrangement links TRBV5-5 to TRBJ1-1; D is unclear. V lost 0 bases and J lost 5, with 11 bases in between. Germline loops: CDR1 SGHKS, CDR2 YYEKEE (reference sequence). There are 14 residues in the CDR3. CDR3 residues: CASSLGVSGTEAFF. The CDR3 DNA reads as TGTGCCAGCAGCTTGGGGGTCTCTGGTACTGAAGCTTTCTTT.

V usage is TRBV6-1 and J usage is TRBJ2-1; 10 positions agree with TRBD2. The germline gives CDR1 MNHNS, CDR2 SASEGT. The V gene end was trimmed by 2 bases and the J gene end by 8 bases; junction bases not matched to a gene: 9. CDR3 length equals 16 residues. CDR3 DNA sequence: TGTGCCAGCAGTGAAAGAGGAAGCGGGGGGGAGGATGAGCAGTTCTTC. Encoded protein: CASSERGSGGEDEQFF.

A few counts support this clonotype. The rearrangement uses TRBV12-3 or TRBV12-4 and TRBJ2-7; D is undetermined. V was trimmed by 1 base and J by 4 bases, leaving 11 bases between them. There are 14 residues in the CDR3. CDR3 in amino acids: CASSLEVAKYEQYF. In nucleotides, the CDR3 is TGTGCCAGCAGTTTAGAAGTAGCCAAATACGAGCAGTACTTC.

This clonotype has ten or more counts. The chain has TRBV20-1 and TRBJ2-3, with 7 bases lining up with TRBD2. CDR1 is DFQATT and CDR2 is SNEGSKA in the germline V gene (reference sequence). The CDR3 sequence is 16 residues long. The trim removed 0 bases at V and 3 bases at J, leaving 9 bases unmatched. CDR3 in DNA: TGCAGTGCTAGAGATCAGCCTAGCGGACCTACAGATACGCAGTATTTT. Its translation is CSARDQPSGPTDTQYF.

V and J are TRBV7-2 and TRBJ2-5; TRBD2 aligns across 7 bases. CDR1 and CDR2 (germline): SGHTA, FQGNSA. The CDR3 loop spans 14 amino acids. The trim removed 5 bases at V and 7 bases at J, leaving 10 bases unmatched. The CDR3 protein is CASSAFGRIGTQYF. CDR3 coding DNA: TGTGCCAGCAGCGCTTTCGGGAGGATAGGGACCCAGTACTTC.

This clonotype was seen repeatedly, ten times or more. This chain joins TRBV28 and TRBJ1-3, with TRBD1 matching over 7 bases. Germline V gene data show CDR1 as MDHEN and CDR2 as SYDVKM. With V trimmed by 8 bases and J by 0 bases, 4 bases remained unmatched. This CDR3 spans 14 amino acids. CDR3 nucleotides: TGTGCCAGCTGGGGACAGCACTCTGGAAACACCATATATTTT. Its protein product is CASWGQHSGNTIYF.

This clonotype was observed a few times. The chain employs TRBV7-9 and TRBJ2-2; 9 nucleotides line up with TRBD1. The ends lost 0 bases at V and 1 base at J; junction bases unmatched: 3. Per the germline V gene, CDR1 is SEHNR and CDR2 is FQNEAQ (reference sequence). The CDR3 length is 17 residues. CDR3 loop: CASSLANRGRNTGELFF. CDR3 DNA sequence: TGTGCCAGCAGCTTAGCTAACAGGGGGCGGAACACCGGGGAGCTGTTTTTT.

In regard to this clonotype: One base away lies a much larger clone, so this may be a sequencing read error. The chain is built from TRBV6-5 and TRBJ1-5; tentatively, D is TRBD1 (5 bases). The CDR3 covers 17 residues. The germline V and J ends were trimmed by 2 bases and 8 bases, with 22 bases remaining between them. Germline values: CDR1 MNHEY, CDR2 SVGAGI. Here the CDR3 reads CASSYPTGTANKEPQHF. The CDR3 region has the DNA TGTGCCAGCAGTTACCCAACCGGGACGGCCAACAAGGAGCCCCAGCATTTT.

In regard to this clonotype: This may arise from a read error, as a much more abundant clone is one base away. The CDR3 DNA reads TGTGCCAGCACCGAATCCCCGACAGGACTTAGCACATATACGCAGTATTTT. This translates into CASTESPTGLSTYTQYF. The V call is TRBV28, the J call TRBJ2-3; TRBD1 might be the D (6 bases). This CDR3 comprises 17 residues. CDR1 and CDR2 (germline): MDHEN, SYDVKM.

The rearrangement uses TRBV18 and TRBJ2-1; D is undetermined. The ends were cut back, 3 bases at V and 4 bases at J, with 13 bases in the middle. CDR3 length: 15 amino acids. The V gene's germline CDR1 is KGHSH and CDR2 LQKENI. CDR3: CASSPDRKVYNEQFF. In DNA, the CDR3 is TGTGCCAGCTCACCGGATAGAAAGGTTTACAATGAGCAGTTCTTC.

This clonotype has a count of ten or more. This chain links TRBV7-9 with TRBJ2-1; D remains unclear. The CDR3 length is 13 residues. Trimming removed 5 bases from V and 0 bases from J, with 5 bases in between. Germline V CDR1 and CDR2: SEHNR, FQNEAQ (reference sequence). CDR3 sequence reads: CASSPSSYNEQFF. DNA of the CDR3: TGTGCCAGCAGCCCGAGCTCCTACAATGAGCAGTTCTTC.

Remarks on this clonotype: An end of the junction differs from the germline gene, which may be a read error. V gene TRBV6-1 combines with J gene TRBJ2-7; 7 nucleotides align to TRBD2. CDR1 and CDR2 from the germline V gene are MNHNS and SASEGT. The CDR3 runs to 13 residues. The CDR3 DNA follows: TGTGCCACCAGGGAGGGTCTCCCCTACGAGCGGTACTTC. It codes for CATREGLPYERYF.

Turning to this clonotype: A much more abundant neighbour one base away suggests this may be a read error. Written as DNA, the CDR3 is TGTCCCTCCAAAGGGACGGCGAACACCGGGGAGCTGTTTTTT. Residues: CPSKGTANTGELFF. J is TRBJ2-2 and V is TRBV6-1; either TRBD1 or TRBD2 may supply D (5 bases each). CDR1 MNHNS and CDR2 SASEGT come from the germline V gene. This CDR3 comprises 14 residues.

Regarding this clonotype: A much larger clone lies a single base off, so this may be a read error. This chain uses TRBV28 with TRBJ1-4; D call uncertain. The CDR3 is 13 residues long. V was pared by 6 bases and J by 6 bases, with 11 bases between. Looked up from germline, CDR1 is MDHEN and CDR2 is SYDVKM. CDR3 coding DNA: TGTGCCAGCAGGGGAAAGCCCCATGAAAAACTGTTTTTT. It codes for CASRGKPHEKLFF.

About this clonotype: One junction end disagrees with the germline gene, perhaps due to a read error. V usage is TRBV20-1 and J usage is TRBJ2-1; D tentatively reads TRBD1 or TRBD2 (5 bases each). The CDR3 sequence is 17 residues long. Germline V gene data show CDR1 as DFQATT and CDR2 as SNEGSKA (reference sequence). CDR3: CSARDPGRVSSYNVQFF. In nucleotides, the CDR3 is TGCAGTGCTAGAGATCCGGGGCGCGTCAGTTCCTACAATGTGCAGTTCTTC.

This chain links TRBV10-3 with TRBJ1-5; D is uncertain. Germline CDR1 and CDR2: ENHRY and SYGVKD. Trimming removed 8 bases from V and 4 bases from J, with 12 bases in between. This CDR3 spans 13 amino acids. The CDR3 spells CAIHRYSNQPQHF. The CDR3 nucleotides are TGTGCCATCCACCGGTACTCTAATCAGCCCCAGCATTTT.

This clonotype was counted at least ten times. The V and J genes are TRBV15 and TRBJ2-7; D is unresolved. CDR3 size: 15 residues. V dropped 0 bases and J dropped 6 bases, with 15 bases sitting between them. CDR1 is LNHNV, CDR2 YYDKDF, per germline (reference sequence). CDR3 bases: TGTGCCACCAGCAGAGATACGACTCGGCGAGGCGAGCAGTACTTC. This codes for CATSRDTTRRGEQYF.

About this clonotype itself: Its ends do not fully match the called genes, so a read error is possible. This chain links TRBV19 with TRBJ1-2, with D perhaps TRBD1 (6 bases). The germline V gene has CDR1 LNHDA and CDR2 SQIVND (reference sequence). CDR3 length: 15 residues. The CDR3 protein is CASSIRLDSSYGHTF. CDR3 nucleotides: TGTGCCAGTAGTATACGATTGGACAGCAGCTATGGCCACACCTTC.

The chain carries TRBV7-2 and TRBJ1-4; the D is unclear. The CDR3 is made up of 16 amino acids. V was clipped by 1 base and J by 0 bases, with 9 bases between them. Germline values: CDR1 SGHTA, CDR2 FQGNSA. As DNA, the CDR3 is TGTGCCAGCAGCTTAGGTAGAACGCCAACTAATGAAAAACTGTTTTTT. Encoded protein: CASSLGRTPTNEKLFF.

This clonotype appeared many times. This chain links TRBV28 with TRBJ2-7; D uncertain. The CDR3 extends over 12 amino acids. Between the trimmed V and J ends, which lost 3 bases and 8 bases, there was a span of 11 bases. Germline CDR1 is MDHEN and CDR2 is SYDVKM. The CDR3 nucleotides read TGTGCCAGCAGTTTTGGGTTTTCACAGCAGTACTTC. Protein product: CASSFGFSQQYF.